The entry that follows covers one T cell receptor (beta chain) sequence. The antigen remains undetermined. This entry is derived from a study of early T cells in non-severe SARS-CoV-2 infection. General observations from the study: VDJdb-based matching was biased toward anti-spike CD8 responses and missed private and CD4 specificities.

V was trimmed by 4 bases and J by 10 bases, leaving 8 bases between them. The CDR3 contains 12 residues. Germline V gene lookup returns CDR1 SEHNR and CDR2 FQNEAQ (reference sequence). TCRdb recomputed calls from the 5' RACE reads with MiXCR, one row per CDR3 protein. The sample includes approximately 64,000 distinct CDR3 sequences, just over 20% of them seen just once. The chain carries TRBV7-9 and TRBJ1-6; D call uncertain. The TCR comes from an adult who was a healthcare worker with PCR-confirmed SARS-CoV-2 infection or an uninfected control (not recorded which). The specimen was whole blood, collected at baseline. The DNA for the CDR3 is TGTGCCAGCAGCTCCGGAGGGTCACCCCTCCACTTT. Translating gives CASSSGGSPLHF.